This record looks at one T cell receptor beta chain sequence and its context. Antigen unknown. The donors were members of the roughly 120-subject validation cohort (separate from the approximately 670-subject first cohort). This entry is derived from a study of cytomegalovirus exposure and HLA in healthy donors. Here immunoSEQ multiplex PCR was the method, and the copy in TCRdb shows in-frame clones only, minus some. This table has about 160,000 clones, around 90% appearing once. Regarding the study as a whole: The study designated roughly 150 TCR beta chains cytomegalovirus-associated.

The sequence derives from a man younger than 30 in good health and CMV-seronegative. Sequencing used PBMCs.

The CDR3 is CASGGGTGGFNNQPQHF. CDR3 DNA sequence: TGTGCCAGCGGAGGGGGGACAGGGGGCTTTAACAATCAGCCCCAGCATTTT. V and J are TRBV19 and TRBJ1-5; 12 positions match TRBD1. Germline loops: CDR1 LNHDA, CDR2 SQIVND (reference sequence). V shed 9 bases, J shed 3 bases, and the junction held 12 bases outside the gene matches. The CDR3 has 17 amino acids.